Listed below are T cell receptor beta chains from one sample, sequenced in a study of blood T cell repertoires in COVID-19. Sequencing used immunoSEQ multiplex PCR; TCRdb keeps in-frame clones, though not all of them. Of 14,000 or so clones listed, approximately 84% are singletons. Sequenced material: peripheral blood. The receptors come from a human donor in a cohort sampled during active COVID-19. Each CDR3 is given with its conserved first and last residue. The order of the fields is clone size, D gene, J gene, V gene, CDR3 DNA, CDR3 protein. D genes are given only for firm matches. Some rows mark clone size as missing; the rest say once, few, many or name a class of expanded clone.

medium-sized TRBD1 TRBJ2-1 TRBV2 TGTGCCAGCAGATGGGACAGGGGCGATTACAATGAGCAGTTCTTC CASRWDRGDYNEQFF
- - TRBJ2-2 TRBV11-2 TGTGCCAGCAGCTTTTTCGGCCTAGGCCATGCCGGGGAGCTGTTTTTT CASSFFGLGHAGELFF
- TRBD1 TRBJ1-1 TRBV6-6 TGTGCCAGCAGAAGGACAGGGGGACAAGAAGCTTTCTTT CASRRTGGQEAFF
- TRBD1 TRBJ2-1 TRBV11-3 TGTGCCAGCAGCTTGGGACAGGGAAACTACAATGAGCAGTTCTTC CASSLGQGNYNEQFF
- - TRBJ2-3 TRBV4-1 TGCGCCAGCAGCCAAGATGTCGGGTACACAGATACGCAGTATTTT CASSQDVGYTDTQYF
- - TRBJ2-1 TRBV7-2 TGTGCCAGCAGCACCCGGGACTACAATGAGCAGTTCTTC CASSTRDYNEQFF
- - TRBJ1-4 TRBV5-4 TGTGCCAGCACTAGCGAGGGGACTAATGAAAAACTGTTTTTT CASTSEGTNEKLFF
few - TRBJ1-1 TRBV6-5 TGTGCCAGCAGTTACTCCTCGAACACTGAAGCTTTCTTT CASSYSSNTEAFF
once TRBD2 TRBJ2-3 TRBV29-1 TGCAGCGTTGCTAGCGGAGCGATCTCTAGCACAGATACGCAGTATTTT CSVASGAISSTDTQYF
- - TRBJ1-4 TRBV5-1 TGCGCCAGCAGCTCCCAGGGGAGCACTAATGAAAAACTGTTTTTT CASSSQGSTNEKLFF
- - TRBJ2-7 TRBV7-6 TGTGCCAGCAGCCCCACTGGGGGGGGCGCCCCCTACGAGCAGTACTTC CASSPTGGGAPYEQYF
- TRBD1 TRBJ1-4 TRBV5-5 TGTGCCAGCAGCTCACAGGGGGCCGAACTGTTTTTT CASSSQGAELFF
- - TRBJ1-1 TRBV28 TGTGCCAGCAGTTTTTCCCCCGTGAACACTGAAGCTTTCTTT CASSFSPVNTEAFF
- - TRBJ1-3 TRBV23-1 TGCGCCAGCACCCTAGCGGGGAAAAGGGGACCTGGAAACACCATATATTTT CASTLAGKRGPGNTIYF
- TRBD1 TRBJ2-2 TRBV7-9 TGTGCCAGCAGCCCGACCGCGACAGGGGTTACCGGGGAGCTGTTTTTT CASSPTATGVTGELFF
- TRBD2 TRBJ2-1 TRBV7-2 TGTGCCAGCAGCCGGCTAGCGGGGGGGTTCAATGAGCAGTTCTTC CASSRLAGGFNEQFF
few - TRBJ1-5 TRBV10-1 TGCGCCAGCAGTAGAGGGGGTAATAGCAATCAGCCCCAGCATTTT CASSRGGNSNQPQHF
- TRBD1 TRBJ1-1 TRBV2 TGTGCCAGCAGTTGGGGACAGATGAACACTGAAGCTTTCTTT CASSWGQMNTEAFF
few - TRBJ1-1 TRBV18 TGTGCCAGCTCCCCAGAGGCGGGGTGGGCTGAAGCTTTCTTT CASSPEAGWAEAFF
- - TRBJ2-2 TRBV9 TGTGCCAGCAGCGTTCAGGGAGGAGGGCCCGGGGAGCTGTTTTTT CASSVQGGGPGELFF
- TRBD1 TRBJ1-5 TRBV9 TGTGCCAGCAGCCCCGGGACAGCGGGCCAGCCCCAGCATTTT CASSPGTAGQPQHF
once TRBD1 TRBJ1-2 TRBV3-1/TRBV3-2 TGTGCCAGCAGCCAAGTTGAGACAGGGGGTTATGGCTACACCTTC CASSQVETGGYGYTF
- TRBD1 TRBJ1-2 TRBV23-1 TGCGCCAGCAATCCCGACAGGGATCTTGGCTATGGCTACACCTTC CASNPDRDLGYGYTF
- TRBD1 TRBJ1-2 TRBV5-6 TGTGCCAGCAGCAGGACAGGGCTCTATGGCTACACCTTC CASSRTGLYGYTF
- - TRBJ2-5 TRBV5-4 TGTGCCAGCAGCTTGCCCGGGAAAGAGACCCAGTACTTC CASSLPGKETQYF
- - TRBJ1-5 TRBV19 TGTGCCAGTAGTTACTTAGCACAGGGAACGCCCCAGCATTTT CASSYLAQGTPQHF
- - TRBJ2-3 TRBV6-5 TGTGCCAGCAGTTCCACGGGAGCTAGAGGTACAGATACGCAGTATTTT CASSSTGARGTDTQYF
- - TRBJ2-7 TRBV19 TGTGCCAGTAGTACAGGCCGGGACTTCAGGCGTCCCTACGAGCAGTACTTC CASSTGRDFRRPYEQYF
few - TRBJ2-3 TRBV7-3 TGTGCCAGCAGCTTACGTGTCGGGGGAGCAGCGGATACGCAGTATTTT CASSLRVGGAADTQYF
- - TRBJ2-2 TRBV3-1/TRBV3-2 TGTGCCAGCAGCCCCGAACAGGTTGTATATGCCGGGGAGCTGTTTTTT CASSPEQVVYAGELFF
- TRBD1 TRBJ2-7 TRBV6-5 TGTGCCAGCAGCCGGACAGGCCTTTCCTACGAGCAGTACTTC CASSRTGLSYEQYF
once TRBD1 TRBJ1-2 TRBV30 TGTGCCTGGAGTCTGTGGACAGGGGACCCCTACACCTTC CAWSLWTGDPYTF
- - TRBJ2-5 TRBV6-2/TRBV6-3 TGTGCCAGCAGTCAGGCCTCTCAAGAGACCCAGTACTTC CASSQASQETQYF
- - TRBJ2-3 TRBV12-3/TRBV12-4 TGTGCCAGCAGTTTACGGAACTCTGTTGCGGAGTATTTT CASSLRNSVAEYF
- - TRBJ1-2 TRBV19 TGTGCCAGTTGGGAGGCTAACTATGGCTACACCTTC CASWEANYGYTF
- TRBD2 TRBJ2-3 TRBV19 TGTGCCAGTAGTGGAGCCCGAAGCGGGGGCACAGATACGCAGTATTTT CASSGARSGGTDTQYF
- - TRBJ1-2 TRBV7-2 TGTGCCAGCAGCCTCAGGGAACAGGGTGGCTACACCTTC CASSLREQGGYTF
- TRBD2 TRBJ2-2 TRBV19 TGTGCCAGTAGTATTAGCGGGATCGACGGGGAGCTGTTTTTT CASSISGIDGELFF
- - TRBJ1-3 TRBV21-1 TGTGCCAGTCTGCTCGTCGGAAATTCGGGGATCCTCTCTGGAAACACCATATATTTT CASLLVGNSGILSGNTIYF
- - TRBJ1-2 TRBV7-2 TGTGCCAGCAGCCAATCCGGGGGCTATGGCTACACCTTC CASSQSGGYGYTF
- - TRBJ1-3 TRBV5-1 TGCGCCAGCAGCTGGACTCCTCAGGGGTCAGGAAACACCATATATTTT CASSWTPQGSGNTIYF
- - TRBJ2-6 TRBV6-5 TGTGCCAGCAGCGACTTCTCTGGGGCCAACGTCCTGACTTTC CASSDFSGANVLTF
- - TRBJ2-6 TRBV5-6 TGTGCCAGCAGCTTGAGGCCAGGGACTTCAGGGGCCAACGTCCTGACTTTC CASSLRPGTSGANVLTF
once - TRBJ2-7 TRBV10-3 TGTGCCATCAGTCCGCCGGGGGCCTACGAGCAGTACTTC CAISPPGAYEQYF
- TRBD1 TRBJ2-7 TRBV19 TGTGCCAGTAGTTTACAGGGGTCTTCCTACGAGCAGTACTTC CASSLQGSSYEQYF
- - TRBJ1-1 TRBV7-9 TGTGCCAGCAGTAGGGGTAACACTGAAGCTTTCTTT CASSRGNTEAFF
- TRBD1 TRBJ2-7 TRBV12-3/TRBV12-4 TGTGCCAGCAGGGACAGGGATAAACACGAGCAGTACTTC CASRDRDKHEQYF
- - TRBJ2-3 TRBV11-1 TGTGCCAGCAGCTTATTAGTGACAGATACGCAGTATTTT CASSLLVTDTQYF
- - TRBJ2-7 TRBV27 TGTGCCAGCAGCCCACAGGGTGGGCGGGAGCAGTACTTC CASSPQGGREQYF
- TRBD1 TRBJ1-1 TRBV4-3 TGCGCCAGCAGCCCGAAACAGGGGGCTGGCACTGAAGCTTTCTTT CASSPKQGAGTEAFF
- - TRBJ2-7 TRBV28 TGTGCCAGCAGTTCTGTTCTGGGGGCCAATCGTAACTACGAGCAGTACTTC CASSSVLGANRNYEQYF
- TRBD2 TRBJ2-7 TRBV13 TGTGCCAGCAGCGTTCCGGGAGGCGAGCAGTACTTC CASSVPGGEQYF
- - TRBJ2-3 TRBV10-3 TGTGCCATCAGTGATCGCGGGTCTACGACAGATACGCAGTATTTT CAISDRGSTTDTQYF
few - TRBJ2-2 TRBV24-1 TGTGCCACCAGTGACCCCGGGACACCCACCGGGGAGCTGTTTTTT CATSDPGTPTGELFF